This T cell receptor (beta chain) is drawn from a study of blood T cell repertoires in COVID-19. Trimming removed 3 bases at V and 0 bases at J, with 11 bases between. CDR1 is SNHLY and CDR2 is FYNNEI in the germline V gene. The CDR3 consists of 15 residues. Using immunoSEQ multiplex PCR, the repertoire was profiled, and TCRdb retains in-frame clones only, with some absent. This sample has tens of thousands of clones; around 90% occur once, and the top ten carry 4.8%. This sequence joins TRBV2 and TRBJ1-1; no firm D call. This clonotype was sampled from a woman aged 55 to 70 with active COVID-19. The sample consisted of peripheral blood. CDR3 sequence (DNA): TGTGCCAGCAGTGAGGAGGAACTCATGAACACTGAAGCTTTCTTT. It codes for CASSEEELMNTEAFF.